What follows are 15 T cell receptor beta chains derived from one specimen sequenced in a study of PD-1 blockade in classical Hodgkin lymphoma. Each patient's relapse followed autologous stem cell transplantation, and brentuximab vedotin exposure varied. This table comes from immunoSEQ multiplex PCR, and its TCRdb copy is limited to in-frame clones, with some not included. The sample consists of roughly 6,800 clones, approximately 77% of them appearing once. Sequencing used peripheral blood mononuclear cells (PBMCs), obtained before the second cycle of nivolumab. All receptors derive from a human donor with classical Hodgkin lymphoma.

This clone showed up just once. The V call is TRBV7-3, the J call TRBJ2-3, with 7 positions matching TRBD2. Germline assignment: CDR1 SGHTA and CDR2 FQGTGA. The CDR3 loop spans 14 amino acids. V lost 5 bases, J lost 3 bases, and 5 bases stayed unmatched. CDR3: CASSPSGGTDTQYF. DNA of the CDR3: TGTGCCAGCAGCCCCTCGGGGGGTACAGATACGCAGTATTTT.

The gene calls are TRBV27 and TRBJ2-7, with D perhaps given as TRBD1 or TRBD2 (5 bases each). CDR3 length equals 16 residues. V lost 1 base, J lost 3 bases, and 16 bases lay in between. Germline V gene sequence: CDR1 MNHEY, CDR2 SMNVEV (reference sequence). In DNA form, the CDR3 reads TGTGCCAGCAGTTTATTTGGGACCTCGGCCCTCTACGAGCAGTACTTC. This translates into CASSLFGTSALYEQYF.

This chain connects TRBV11-2 to TRBJ2-5, with unresolved D. CDR3 size: 13 residues. In germline, CDR1 is SGHAT, CDR2 FQNNGV. Deletions cut 4 bases from V and 5 bases from J, with 11 bases between. In nucleotides, the CDR3 is TGTGCCAGCAGCTCTCGGGTTGGGGAGACCCAGTACTTC. The encoded protein is CASSSRVGETQYF.

This clone was observed a handful of times. The J gene is TRBJ2-7, the V gene TRBV27, with a tentative D call TRBD2 (6 bases). Germline CDR1 and CDR2: MNHEY and SMNVEV (reference sequence). This CDR3 has 14 amino acids. V dropped 6 bases and J dropped 5 bases, with 17 bases sitting between them. CDR3 in DNA: TGTGCCAGCAGACCGACTAGTTTCTACCACGAGCAGTACTTC. It encodes CASRPTSFYHEQYF.

CDR3 residues: CASSNPLRGAYGYTF. The CDR3 DNA is TGTGCCAGTAGTAACCCTCTGAGGGGGGCGTATGGCTACACCTTC. The rearrangement links TRBV19 to TRBJ1-2; maybe TRBD1 (6 bases). The CDR3 contains 15 residues. Deletions cut 4 bases from V and 5 bases from J, with 17 bases between. CDR1 is LNHDA, CDR2 SQIVND, per germline (reference sequence).

The rearrangement joins TRBV9 to TRBJ2-3; TRBD2 agrees at 9 bases. Germline V gene data show CDR1 as SGDLS and CDR2 as YYNGEE. The CDR3 runs to 17 residues. The junction had 9 bases not matched to a gene; V was cut back by 3 bases and J by 1 base. CDR3 amino acids: CASSAPVWTSGTDTQYF. In DNA, the CDR3 is TGTGCCAGCAGCGCTCCGGTCTGGACTAGCGGCACAGATACGCAGTATTTT. Full variable domain (missing parts from reference TRBV9 and TRBJ2-3): DSGVTQTPKHLITATGQRVTLRCSPRSGDLSVYWYQQSLDQGLQFLIQYYNGEERAKGNILERFSAQQFPDLHSELNLSSLELGDSALYFCASSAPVWTSGTDTQYFGPGTRLTVL.

This clone was seen a few times. The V gene is TRBV4-1, the J gene TRBJ2-5; TRBD2 matches at 7 bases. The CDR3 spans 17 residues. CDR1 is MGHRA, CDR2 YSYEKL, per germline. Losses at the gene ends were 4 bases for V and 0 bases for J; bases not matched to a gene: 11. The CDR3 loop reads CASSRQWWRGNQETQYF. CDR3 DNA: TGCGCCAGCAGCCGCCAGTGGTGGCGGGGGAACCAAGAGACCCAGTACTTC.

The V gene is TRBV19, the J gene TRBJ1-2; unclear D gene. Per germline, CDR1 LNHDA and CDR2 SQIVND (reference sequence). The CDR3 has 14 amino acids. With 3 bases removed from V and 8 bases from J, the gap between germline ends came to 16 bases. This chain's CDR3 is CASSIGQVPIGYTF. The CDR3 DNA reads as TGTGCCAGTAGTATTGGGCAGGTCCCCATCGGCTACACCTTC. Combining the CDR3 with reference TRBV19 and TRBJ1-2 gives the whole variable domain DGGITQSPKYLFRKEGQNVTLSCEQNLNHDAMYWYRQDPGQGLRLIYYSQIVNDFQKGDIAEGYSVSREKKESFPLTVTSAQKNPTAFYLCASSIGQVPIGYTFGSGTRLTVV.

The V and J genes are TRBV28 and TRBJ2-7; 12 bases map to TRBD1. The germline CDR1 and CDR2 sequences are MDHEN and SYDVKM. After removal of 5 bases from V and 9 bases from J, the junction contained 11 bases not matched to a gene. CDR3 size: 15 residues. CDR3: CASSPLFGTGGAQYF. In DNA, the CDR3 is TGTGCCAGCAGTCCTCTCTTCGGGACAGGGGGCGCGCAGTACTTC.

CDR3 residues: CASSLGYGSYEQYF. In nucleotides, the CDR3 is TGTGCCAGCAGCTTAGGGTACGGGTCCTACGAGCAGTACTTC. V and J are TRBV11-2 and TRBJ2-7; D is unclear. V gave up 1 base and J gave up 1 base, with 8 bases separating them. In germline, CDR1 is SGHAT, CDR2 FQNNGV. The CDR3 runs to 14 residues.

This sequence joins TRBV28 and TRBJ1-1, with D possibly being TRBD1 (6 bases). The CDR3 is made up of 16 amino acids. Germline V gene lookup returns CDR1 MDHEN and CDR2 SYDVKM. The ends were cut back, 6 bases at V and 9 bases at J, with 26 bases in the middle. DNA of the CDR3: TGTGCCAGCAGCTCATACTCTGCTGGGGGGCTCGGGAAAGCTTTCTTT. It yields the protein CASSSYSAGGLGKAFF.

J is TRBJ1-1 and V is TRBV7-3; D gene ambiguous. V lost 2 bases and J lost 4, with 11 bases in between. The CDR3 runs to 14 residues. Germline assignment: CDR1 SGHTA and CDR2 FQGTGA. The CDR3 loop reads CASSLWGASTEAFF. CDR3 in DNA: TGTGCCAGCAGCTTATGGGGTGCGAGCACTGAAGCTTTCTTT.

The chain links TRBV21-1 to TRBJ1-4. TRBV21-1 is noted as a pseudogene. The CDR3 consists of 15 residues. The CDR3 DNA reads as TGTGCCAGCAGCAAAAACCGTGCAACTAATGAAAAACTGTTTTTT. Its translation is CASSKNRATNEKLFF.

This chain uses TRBV6-7 with TRBJ1-4; D gene unclear. TRBV6-7 is flagged as an ORF with uncertain function. V lost 6 bases, J lost 8 bases, and 19 bases lay in between. CDR3 length: 15 amino acids. For the CDR3, the DNA is TGTGCCAGCAGCCGCGATTATGACAATCCAGAAAAACTGTTTTTT. This sequence encodes CASSRDYDNPEKLFF.

The chain joins TRBV7-9 to TRBJ2-7; D not certain. Per the germline V gene, CDR1 is SEHNR and CDR2 is FQNEAQ (reference sequence). The ends were cut back, 1 base at V and 4 bases at J, with 2 bases in the middle. The CDR3 spans 11 residues. The CDR3 is CASSLDYEQYF. CDR3 bases: TGTGCCAGCAGCTTAGATTACGAGCAGTACTTC. The full variable domain, its missing parts supplied by reference TRBV7-9 and TRBJ2-7, is DTGVSQNPRHKITKRGQNVTFRCDPISEHNRLYWYRQTLGQGPEFLTYFQNEAQLEKSRLLSDRFSAERPKGSFSTLEIQRTEQGDSAMYLCASSLDYEQYFGPGTRLTVT.